This entry lists 13 T cell receptor beta chains sequenced from one sample in a study of a mutant IDH1 vaccine in newly diagnosed glioma. No antigen is known for these receptors. Using immunoSEQ multiplex PCR, the repertoire was profiled, and TCRdb retains in-frame clones only, with some absent. The sample contains 30,000 or so clones, over 75% of which appear only once. Specified time point: week 35, safety follow-up. Doses of 300 ug of mutant IDH1 20-mer peptide were given with topical imiquimod. The material sequenced was PBMCs, taken from a glioma patient whose treatment included an IDH1 peptide vaccine. Receptors originate from a middle-aged man with glioma. Some clones in this sample may be carry-over from other donors' samples.

The gene calls are TRBV7-2 and TRBJ1-2; D remains unclear. Trimming left V 0 bases short and J 4 bases short, with 6 bases between. This CDR3 has 13 amino acids. Germline V gene lookup returns CDR1 SGHTA and CDR2 FQGNSA. CDR3 nucleotides: TGTGCCAGCAGCTTAGCAGGGAGCTATGGCTACACCTTC. This translates into CASSLAGSYGYTF.

The rearrangement links TRBV9 to TRBJ1-3; the D gene is possibly TRBD1 (6 bases). The CDR3 has 14 amino acids. V lost 4 bases and J 0 bases, leaving 8 bases between the germline ends. Germline CDR1 and CDR2: SGDLS and YYNGEE. CDR3 protein: CASSPGVSGNTIYF. The DNA for the CDR3 is TGTGCCAGCAGCCCAGGGGTCTCTGGAAACACCATATATTTT.

This clone has a single count. The chain recombines TRBV27 with TRBJ2-3; 10 bases fit TRBD2. The V and J ends lost 6 bases and 1 base, in that order; junction bases with no gene match: 4. There are 15 residues in the CDR3. Germline CDR1 MNHEY, CDR2 SMNVEV (reference sequence). The CDR3 DNA reads TGTGCCAGCAGCACACTAGCGGGGCGCACAGATACGCAGTATTTT. Translating gives CASSTLAGRTDTQYF.

V gene TRBV6-1 combines with J gene TRBJ2-7, with 10 positions matching TRBD1. Looked up from germline, CDR1 is MNHNS and CDR2 is SASEGT. Trimming cost V 8 bases and J 2 bases; bases outside gene matches: 9. The CDR3 spans 15 residues. The CDR3 bases are TGTGCCAGCGCAAGCGCCGGGACAGGGGCCTACGAGCAGTACTTC. Amino acid sequence: CASASAGTGAYEQYF.

The CDR3 spells CASSLDDPTDTIYF. The CDR3 DNA follows: TGCGCCAGCAGCCTGGACGACCCAACGGACACCATATATTTT. V and J are TRBV5-1 and TRBJ1-3; D is unresolved. Germline V gene sequence: CDR1 SGHRS, CDR2 YFSETQ. Deletions cut 4 bases from V and 8 bases from J, with 16 bases between. The CDR3 runs to 14 residues.

V is TRBV4-2 and J is TRBJ1-2; no firm D call. CDR1 LGHNA and CDR2 YNFKEQ come from the germline V gene. This CDR3 comprises 12 residues. The ends were cut back, 0 bases at V and 5 bases at J, with 4 bases in the middle. CDR3 bases: TGTGCCAGCAGCCAAGAAGGATATGGCTACACCTTC. It translates to CASSQEGYGYTF.

This chain uses TRBV4-1 with TRBJ1-4; the match to TRBD1 covers 9 bases. The trim removed 4 bases at V and 8 bases at J, leaving 8 bases unmatched. Germline CDR1 is MGHRA and CDR2 is YSYEKL. There are 15 residues in the CDR3. Here the CDR3 DNA reads TGCGCCAGCAGCCGAGGACAGGGGACAGAAGAAAAACTGTTTTTT. The encoded protein is CASSRGQGTEEKLFF.

The chain carries TRBV5-1 and TRBJ1-6, with 7 bases fitting TRBD1. The V segment lost 4 bases and the J segment 12 bases; nucleotides outside the gene matches: 10. Germline CDR1 and CDR2: SGHRS and YFSETQ. This CDR3 is built from 14 residues. The CDR3 DNA follows: TGCGCCAGCAGCCTGGAGGGGACAGCTGAACCCCTCCACTTT. Translated, it gives CASSLEGTAEPLHF.

The chain recombines TRBV15 with TRBJ1-5; perhaps TRBD1 as D (5 bases). V was trimmed by 8 bases and J by 0 bases, leaving 14 bases between them. In germline, CDR1 is LNHNV, CDR2 YYDKDF (reference sequence). The CDR3 is made up of 15 amino acids. The CDR3 nucleotides are TGTGCCACCGCCCGGCAAAGGGGTAGCAATCAGCCCCAGCATTTT. Amino acid sequence: CATARQRGSNQPQHF.

J is TRBJ2-1 and V is TRBV10-3; TRBD1 is a possible D gene (5 bases). The CDR3 totals 15 residues. Germline V gives CDR1 ENHRY, CDR2 SYGVKD. Deletions cut 8 bases from V and 5 bases from J, with 19 bases between. The CDR3 here is CAIAAADDSDNEQFF. The CDR3 DNA is TGTGCCATCGCTGCGGCGGACGACAGCGACAATGAGCAGTTCTTC.

The rearrangement links TRBV18 to TRBJ2-7, with 8 bases identical to TRBD1. CDR1 is KGHSH and CDR2 is LQKENI in the germline V gene. The CDR3 runs to 14 residues. The J segment lost 4 bases and the V segment lost 6 bases, leaving 8 bases of the junction unmatched. This chain's CDR3 is CASSHQGARYEQYF. Written as DNA, the CDR3 is TGTGCCAGCTCTCATCAGGGGGCGCGGTACGAGCAGTACTTC. Full variable domain (rest looked up from reference TRBV18 and TRBJ2-7): NAGVMQNPRHLVRRRGQEARLRCSPMKGHSHVYWYRQLPEEGLKFMVYLQKENIIDESGMPKERFSAEFPKEGPSILRIQQVVRGDSAAYFCASSHQGARYEQYFGPGTRLTVT.

This rearrangement joins TRBV2 to TRBJ1-1; D unresolved. The CDR3 loop spans 13 amino acids. CDR1 is SNHLY and CDR2 is FYNNEI in the germline V gene. Trimming removed 4 bases at V and 3 bases at J, with 9 bases between. CDR3 sequence reads: CASSGRRDTEAFF. The CDR3, as DNA: TGTGCCAGCAGTGGACGGCGGGACACTGAAGCTTTCTTT.

This clone was observed a few times. J is TRBJ1-5 and V is TRBV6-6; TRBD1 is a possible D gene (5 bases). CDR3 length: 13 amino acids. Trimming removed 8 bases at V and 8 bases at J, with 16 bases between. CDR1 MNHNY and CDR2 SVGAGI come from the germline V gene (reference sequence). The CDR3 protein is CASGGYQGKPQHF. The CDR3 DNA sequence: TGTGCCAGCGGGGGGTATCAGGGAAAGCCCCAGCATTTT.